This entry is about one TCR beta chain. Its antigen remains unidentified. This sample was taken from a study of T cells after yellow fever vaccination. Points from the study as a whole: The secondary response was weaker but peaked faster, day 5 versus 15.

MiXCR, run by TCRdb on the 5' RACE reads, gives a single entry per CDR3 protein. Of 340,000 or so distinct CDR3 sequences listed, 12% are singletons. Germline CDR1 is SGHDT and CDR2 is YYEEEE. The CDR3 is made up of 14 amino acids. V lost 1 base and J 0 bases, leaving 7 bases between the germline ends. The chain uses TRBV5-6 and TRBJ1-1; D not resolved. The source was CD4+ T cells sorted from PBMCs, collected 15 days after the yellow fever booster vaccination. The sequence came from a man aged 18-30 years who received the YFV17D yellow fever vaccine. This CDR3 is CASSLLEVNTEAFF. CDR3 coding DNA: TGTGCCAGCAGCTTGTTGGAGGTGAACACTGAAGCTTTCTTT. Using reference TRBV5-6 and TRBJ1-1 for the parts outside the CDR3, the full variable domain is DAGVTQSPTHLIKTRGQQVTLRCSPKSGHDTVSWYQQALGQGPQFIFQYYEEEERQRGNFPDRFSGHQFPNYSSELNVNALLLGDSALYLCASSLLEVNTEAFFGQGTRLTVV.